This entry lists 30 T cell receptor beta chains sequenced from one sample in a study of T cells in Graves' hyperthyroidism and ophthalmopathy. TCR beta CDR3 sequences were amplified from RNA transcripts. The primer set for the first-round RT-PCR of the TCR CDR3 was HTBI. TCRdb redid the calling of the multiplex PCR reads with MiXCR, one entry per CDR3 protein. Altogether hundreds of thousands of distinct CDR3 sequences are present, 15% to 20% being singletons, with the ten largest covering about a sixth. The specimen was blood. The receptors shown here come from a woman aged 45-65 years with Graves' hyperthyroidism that later progressed to Graves' ophthalmopathy.

The sample holds many counts of this clonotype. V usage is TRBV30 and J usage is TRBJ2-7, with 7 positions matching TRBD1. The CDR3 loop spans 15 amino acids. J lost 2 bases, V lost 5 bases, and 12 bases had no gene match. Germline V gene sequence: CDR1 GTSNPN, CDR2 SVGIG (reference sequence). The CDR3 protein is CAWETGNTAPYEQYF. In DNA, the CDR3 is TGTGCCTGGGAGACAGGGAATACCGCACCCTACGAGCAGTACTTC.

The chain couples TRBV4-1 to TRBJ1-1; D is unclear. The germline V gene has CDR1 MGHRA and CDR2 YSYEKL. The germline V and J ends were trimmed by 1 base and 1 base, with 10 bases remaining between them. This CDR3 spans 15 amino acids. The CDR3 protein is CASSQVAEKNTEAFF. For the CDR3, the DNA is TGCGCCAGCAGCCAAGTCGCGGAGAAGAACACTGAAGCTTTCTTT.

The CDR3 region is CAWSRAGQETQYF. The CDR3 nucleotides read TGTGCCTGGAGTAGAGCGGGCCAAGAGACCCAGTACTTC. The rearrangement joins TRBV30 to TRBJ2-5, with D tentatively TRBD2 (6 bases). V lost 2 bases to trimming and J lost 1 base, with 8 bases between them. The CDR3 loop spans 13 amino acids. Germline loops: CDR1 GTSNPN, CDR2 SVGIG (reference sequence).

This clonotype occurred many times. The J gene is TRBJ1-2, the V gene TRBV7-2; 8 nucleotides align to TRBD1. The CDR3 sequence is 16 residues long. V was pared by 2 bases and J by 3 bases, with 8 bases of the junction left unmatched. Germline assignment: CDR1 SGHTA and CDR2 FQGNSA. CDR3 DNA sequence: TGTGCCAGCAGCTTAACAGGACAGGGTAGGGACTATGGCTACACCTTC. Its protein product is CASSLTGQGRDYGYTF.

This clonotype came up many times. The chain combines TRBV20-1 with TRBJ2-5, with D perhaps TRBD1 (5 bases). There are 17 residues in the CDR3. Germline V CDR1 and CDR2: DFQATT, SNEGSKA (reference sequence). The V and J ends lost 0 bases and 5 bases respectively, with 22 bases between them. The CDR3 loop is CSAREIYETARWETQYF. CDR3 bases: TGCAGTGCTAGAGAAATTTACGAGACAGCTCGTTGGGAGACCCAGTACTTC.

This clonotype was counted only a few times. This rearrangement joins TRBV9 to TRBJ2-1; 11 bases agree with TRBD2. Germline CDR1 is SGDLS and CDR2 is YYNGEE. The V gene end was trimmed by 4 bases and the J gene end by 5 bases; junction bases not matched to a gene: 11. This CDR3 spans 17 amino acids. CDR3 nucleotide sequence: TGTGCCAGCAGCCCTCGTTTCCAGACTAGCGGGGACAATGAGCAGTTCTTC. Its translation is CASSPRFQTSGDNEQFF.

The genes are TRBV7-9 and TRBJ1-4, with TRBD1 matching 7 bases. The trim removed 4 bases at V and 4 bases at J, leaving 6 bases unmatched. The length of the CDR3 is 15 residues. Germline V gives CDR1 SEHNR, CDR2 FQNEAQ (reference sequence). CDR3 in DNA: TGTGCCAGCAGCTCACCGACAGGGCTTAATGAAAAACTGTTTTTT. Translated: CASSSPTGLNEKLFF.

The sample holds a few counts of this clonotype. The V call is TRBV18, the J call TRBJ1-3, with TRBD1 as a possible D gene (6 bases). From germline, CDR1 is KGHSH and CDR2 LQKENI. V was cut by 6 bases and J by 0 bases, with 15 bases left in between. CDR3 length: 16 amino acids. CDR3 in amino acids: CASSAGTPSSGNTIYF. CDR3 in DNA: TGTGCCAGCTCGGCCGGGACACCGAGCTCTGGAAACACCATATATTTT.

The chain couples TRBV5-1 to TRBJ2-5; no firm D call. The CDR3 sequence is 14 residues long. V was trimmed by 4 bases and J by 1 base, leaving 11 bases between them. In germline, CDR1 is SGHRS, CDR2 YFSETQ. Here the CDR3 reads CASSPTSSQETQYF. DNA of the CDR3: TGCGCCAGCAGCCCCACATCTTCCCAAGAGACCCAGTACTTC.

This clonotype was seen at least ten times. The rearrangement joins TRBV7-2 to TRBJ1-5; D uncertain. Trimming cost V 0 bases and J 4 bases, with 7 bases left between them. Germline lookup yields CDR1 SGHTA and CDR2 FQGNSA. This CDR3 region has 14 residues. CDR3 loop: CASSLASANQPQHF. CDR3 nucleotide sequence: TGTGCCAGCAGCTTAGCGTCGGCAAATCAGCCCCAGCATTTT.

This clonotype came up many times. The V call is TRBV12-3 or TRBV12-4, the J call TRBJ2-1; 8 nucleotides agree with TRBD2. CDR3 length equals 17 residues. The V gene end was trimmed by 7 bases and the J gene end by 3 bases; junction bases not matched to a gene: 14. In DNA, the CDR3 is TGTGCCAGCATTCCCCTAATAGCGGGACTTTACTACAATGAGCAGTTCTTC. Translating it yields CASIPLIAGLYYNEQFF.

This clonotype came up a few times. V gene TRBV19 combines with J gene TRBJ1-6; 7 positions match TRBD1. Germline V lookup: CDR1 LNHDA, CDR2 SQIVND (reference sequence). V was pared by 4 bases and J by 11 bases, with 8 bases of the junction left unmatched. The CDR3 consists of 14 residues. The CDR3 DNA reads TGTGCCAGTAGTACCGGGACAGAACCGGCACCCCTCCACTTT. This codes for CASSTGTEPAPLHF.

This clonotype was detected many times. The chain has TRBV3-1 and TRBJ2-5, with 7 bases lining up with TRBD1. The trim removed 1 base at V and 5 bases at J, leaving 4 bases unmatched. CDR1 and CDR2 from the germline V gene are LGHDT and YNNKEL (reference sequence). CDR3 size: 14 residues. The CDR3 protein is CASSQGTGDETQYF. The CDR3 coding sequence is TGTGCCAGCAGCCAAGGAACAGGGGATGAGACCCAGTACTTC.

The chain recombines TRBV20-1 with TRBJ1-2; unclear D gene. This CDR3 has 12 amino acids. Germline CDR1 and CDR2: DFQATT and SNEGSKA (reference sequence). The V end lost 3 bases, the J end lost 2 bases, and 7 bases lay between the germline ends. The CDR3 region has the DNA TGCAGTGCTAGTGAGGACAACTATGGCTACACCTTC. Protein sequence: CSASEDNYGYTF.

The chain uses TRBV6-4 and TRBJ1-2; 7 bases are a match to TRBD1. V was pared by 0 bases and J by 6 bases, with 7 bases of the junction left unmatched. The germline gives CDR1 MRHNA, CDR2 SNTAGT. The CDR3 contains 15 residues. CDR3 protein: CASSDSGGAVHGYTF. CDR3 DNA: TGTGCCAGCAGTGACTCAGGGGGCGCGGTACATGGCTACACCTTC.

This clonotype was detected a few times. This sequence may be a read error, since a much larger clone differs from it by one base. The chain joins TRBV11-2 to TRBJ1-1; D is perhaps TRBD1 (5 bases). Trimming cost V 5 bases and J 1 base, with 14 bases left between them. The CDR3 is 15 residues long. In germline, CDR1 is SGHAT, CDR2 FQNNGV. CDR3 region: CASSPSGPGNTEAFF. The CDR3 nucleotides read TGTGCCAGCAGCCCCTCGGGGCCTGGGAACACTGAAGCTTTCTTT.

This chain connects TRBV6-5 to TRBJ1-2; no definite D call. Germline V gene data show CDR1 as MNHEY and CDR2 as SVGAGI. The ends were cut back, 5 bases at V and 4 bases at J, with 14 bases in the middle. The CDR3 sequence is 14 residues long. CDR3 nucleotides: TGTGCCAGCAGTCCCTCGACGGATTTCTATGGCTACACCTTC. Protein product: CASSPSTDFYGYTF.

This clonotype was counted ten times or more. V gene TRBV7-8 combines with J gene TRBJ2-3; D is unclear. CDR1 is SGHVS and CDR2 is FQNEAQ in the germline V gene. CDR3 size: 14 residues. Trimming removed 1 base from V and 4 bases from J, with 9 bases in between. CDR3 protein: CASSLGTNSDTQYF. Here the CDR3 DNA reads TGTGCCAGCAGCTTAGGTACGAACTCAGATACGCAGTATTTT.

This clonotype was observed many times. The chain couples TRBV2 to TRBJ1-2, with TRBD1 identical over 10 bases. This CDR3 contains 18 residues. The ends lost 3 bases at V and 4 bases at J; junction bases unmatched: 14. Per the germline V gene, CDR1 is SNHLY and CDR2 is FYNNEI. As DNA, the CDR3 is TGTGCCAGCAGTGACCCACTGCGGGACAGGGGATCCCGCTATGGCTACACCTTC. Translated: CASSDPLRDRGSRYGYTF. The whole variable domain, filled in from reference TRBV2 and TRBJ1-2, reads EPEVTQTPSHQVTQMGQEVILRCVPISNHLYFYWYRQILGQKVEFLVSFYNNEISEKSEIFDDQFSVERPDGSNFTLKIRSTKLEDSAMYFCASSDPLRDRGSRYGYTFGSGTRLTVV.

Here the CDR3 DNA reads TGTGCCAGTAGTGAGAGCGGGGGGTTCTACAATGAGCAGTTCTTC. This sequence encodes CASSESGGFYNEQFF. The rearrangement links TRBV19 to TRBJ2-1; TRBD2 agrees at 9 bases. Germline CDR1 and CDR2: LNHDA and SQIVND (reference sequence). The CDR3 extends over 15 amino acids. V trimming: 5 bases; J trimming: 3 bases; junction bases outside the gene matches: 5. Complete variable domain (other parts from reference TRBV19 and TRBJ2-1): DGGITQSPKYLFRKEGQNVTLSCEQNLNHDAMYWYRQDPGQGLRLIYYSQIVNDFQKGDIAEGYSVSREKKESFPLTVTSAQKNPTAFYLCASSESGGFYNEQFFGPGTRLTVL.

This clonotype has ten or more counts. This chain links TRBV6-2 or TRBV6-3 with TRBJ2-5; no definite D call. CDR1 and CDR2 from the germline V gene are MNHEY and SVGEGT. Trimming removed 1 base from V and 0 bases from J, with 0 bases in between. The CDR3 sequence is 12 residues long. CDR3 sequence (DNA): TGTGCCAGCAGTTACTACCAAGAGACCCAGTACTTC. As protein: CASSYYQETQYF.

This clonotype was detected many times. The chain combines TRBV2 with TRBJ2-1; tentative D call: TRBD1 (5 bases). Germline V gene sequence: CDR1 SNHLY, CDR2 FYNNEI. V was trimmed by 4 bases and J by 8 bases, leaving 9 bases between them. The CDR3 consists of 12 residues. The DNA of the CDR3 is TGTGCCAGCAGTGGGGGCGAAGATGAGCAGTTCTTC. Translated, it gives CASSGGEDEQFF.

The chain is built from TRBV11-2 and TRBJ1-5; 10 bases are a match to TRBD1. The V gene end was trimmed by 3 bases and the J gene end by 7 bases; junction bases not matched to a gene: 9. Germline CDR1 is SGHAT and CDR2 is FQNNGV. This CDR3 is 16 amino acids long. The CDR3 sequence is CASSFGTGEWGQPQHF. The DNA of the CDR3 is TGTGCCAGCAGCTTTGGGACAGGGGAATGGGGACAGCCCCAGCATTTT.

In the case of this clonotype: A read error may produce the germline difference seen at one junction end. This chain uses TRBV3-1 with TRBJ1-3; D gene unclear. From germline, CDR1 is LGHDT and CDR2 YNNKEL (reference sequence). This CDR3 spans 15 amino acids. The CDR3, as DNA: TGTGCCAGCAGCCAAGTAGGGTATTCTGGAAGCACCATATATTTT. Its protein is CASSQVGYSGSTIYF.

The chain links TRBV9 to TRBJ2-2, with 8 bases identical to TRBD1. V lost 4 bases and J lost 4; bases outside the gene matches: 6. Germline V gene sequence: CDR1 SGDLS, CDR2 YYNGEE. CDR3 size: 15 residues. CDR3 loop: CASSPRQGSTGELFF. Here the CDR3 DNA reads TGTGCCAGCAGCCCGCGACAGGGGTCCACCGGGGAGCTGTTTTTT.

This clonotype was seen ten or more times. The rearrangement uses TRBV3-1 and TRBJ1-1, with D unclear. Trimming pared 4 bases from V and 1 base from J, leaving 10 bases between. The germline gives CDR1 LGHDT, CDR2 YNNKEL (reference sequence). The CDR3 contains 14 residues. Here the CDR3 DNA reads TGTGCCAGCAGCCGGGAGGAACAGAACACTGAAGCTTTCTTT. It specifies CASSREEQNTEAFF.

With respect to this clonotype: Being one base from a much bigger clone, this may be a read error. The chain recombines TRBV3-1 with TRBJ1-2; D not certain. The germline V and J ends were trimmed by 10 bases and 4 bases, with 13 bases remaining between them. The CDR3 spans 12 residues. Germline V gives CDR1 LGHDT, CDR2 YNNKEL (reference sequence). The CDR3 loop reads CATSAAGYGYTF. The CDR3 DNA sequence: TGTGCCACCTCAGCCGCCGGCTATGGCTACACCTTC. The entire variable domain, with the rest obtained from reference TRBV3-1 and TRBJ1-2, is as follows: DTAVSQTPKYLVTQMGNDKSIKCEQNLGHDTMYWYKQDSKKFLKIMFSYNNKELIINETVPNRFSPKSPDKAHLNLHINSLELGDSAVYFCATSAAGYGYTFGSGTRLTVV.

This clonotype was seen many times. The V call is TRBV6-2 or TRBV6-3, the J call TRBJ1-1; no reliable D call. V was cut by 2 bases and J by 11 bases, with 24 bases left in between. The CDR3 sequence is 16 residues long. The germline V gene has CDR1 MNHEY and CDR2 SVGEGT. CDR3 in amino acids: CASSYGGGSLTLTAFF. The CDR3 nucleotides are TGTGCCAGCAGTTACGGAGGTGGATCTCTAACCCTAACGGCTTTCTTT.

This clonotype was found a few times. This chain connects TRBV2 to TRBJ1-6, with TRBD1 as a possible D gene (6 bases). Germline V gene sequence: CDR1 SNHLY, CDR2 FYNNEI. The CDR3 has 15 amino acids. The V end was cut by 6 bases, the J end by 0 bases, with 9 bases between. CDR3 nucleotides: TGTGCCAGCAGGGACAGCAGCTCCTATAATTCACCCCTCCACTTT. Its protein is CASRDSSSYNSPLHF.

This clonotype has only a few counts. This rearrangement joins TRBV19 to TRBJ1-2; weak D call: TRBD1 (6 bases). CDR3 length equals 19 residues. CDR1 LNHDA and CDR2 SQIVND come from the germline V gene (reference sequence). The V and J ends lost 5 bases and 4 bases respectively, with 29 bases between them. The CDR3 DNA reads TGTGCCAGTAGTTCATTCTGGGATCCCCCAGGGGCAAAGGTCTATGGCTACACCTTC. Its protein is CASSSFWDPPGAKVYGYTF.